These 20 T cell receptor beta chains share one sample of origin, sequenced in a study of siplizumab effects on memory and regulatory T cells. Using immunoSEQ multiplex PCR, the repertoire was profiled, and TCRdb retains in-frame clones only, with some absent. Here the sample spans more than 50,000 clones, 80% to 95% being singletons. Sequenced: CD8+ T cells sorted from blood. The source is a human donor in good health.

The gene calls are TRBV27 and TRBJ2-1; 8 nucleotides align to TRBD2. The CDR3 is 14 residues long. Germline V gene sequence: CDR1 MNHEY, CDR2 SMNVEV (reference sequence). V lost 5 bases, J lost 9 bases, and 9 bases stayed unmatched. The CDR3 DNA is TGTGCCAGCAGTATTAGCGGGAAAGGGAGTGAGCAGTTCTTC. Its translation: CASSISGKGSEQFF.

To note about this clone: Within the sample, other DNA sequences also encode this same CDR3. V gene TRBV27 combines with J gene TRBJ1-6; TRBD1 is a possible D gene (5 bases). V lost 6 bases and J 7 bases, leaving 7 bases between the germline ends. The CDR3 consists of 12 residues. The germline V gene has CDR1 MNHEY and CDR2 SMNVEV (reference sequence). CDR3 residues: CASRTANSPLHF. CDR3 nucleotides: TGTGCCAGCAGGACAGCAAATTCACCCCTCCACTTT.

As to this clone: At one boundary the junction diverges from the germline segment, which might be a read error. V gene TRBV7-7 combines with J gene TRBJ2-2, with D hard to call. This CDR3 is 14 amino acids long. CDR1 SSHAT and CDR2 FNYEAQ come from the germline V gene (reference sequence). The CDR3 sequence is CASSQVADTGELFF. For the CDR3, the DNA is TGTGCTAGCAGCCAGGTGGCGGACACCGGGGAGCTGTTTTTT.

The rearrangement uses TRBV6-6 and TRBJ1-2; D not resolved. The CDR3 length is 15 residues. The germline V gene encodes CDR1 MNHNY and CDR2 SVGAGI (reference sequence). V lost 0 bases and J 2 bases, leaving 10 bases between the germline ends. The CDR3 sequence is CASSYSSGGNYGYTF. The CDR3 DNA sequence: TGTGCCAGCAGTTACTCCTCCGGCGGGAACTATGGCTACACCTTC.

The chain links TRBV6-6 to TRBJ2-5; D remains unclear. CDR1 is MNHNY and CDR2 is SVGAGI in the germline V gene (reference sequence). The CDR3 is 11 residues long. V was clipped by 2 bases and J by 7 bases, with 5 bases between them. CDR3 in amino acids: CASSYTGTQYF. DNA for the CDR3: TGTGCCAGCAGTTACACGGGGACCCAGTACTTC.

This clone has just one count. The CDR3 is CASSPTVGYTEAFF. CDR3 coding DNA: TGTGCCAGCAGCCCGACAGTAGGGTACACTGAAGCTTTCTTT. J is TRBJ1-1 and V is TRBV14, with D maybe TRBD1 (5 bases). This CDR3 is built from 14 residues. CDR1 SGHDN and CDR2 FVKESK come from the germline V gene. V was pared by 4 bases and J by 3 bases, with 12 bases between.

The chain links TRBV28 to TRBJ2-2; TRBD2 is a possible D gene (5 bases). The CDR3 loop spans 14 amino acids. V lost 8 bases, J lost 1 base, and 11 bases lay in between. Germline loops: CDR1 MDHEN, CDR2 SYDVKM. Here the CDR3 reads CASLNRGNTGELFF. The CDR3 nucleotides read TGTGCCAGCCTCAATCGGGGGAACACCGGGGAGCTGTTTTTT. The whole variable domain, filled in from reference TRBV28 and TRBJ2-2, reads DVKVTQSSRYLVKRTGEKVFLECVQDMDHENMFWYRQDPGLGLRLIYFSYDVKMKEKGDIPEGYSVSREKKERFSLILESASTNQTSMYLCASLNRGNTGELFFGEGSRLTVL.

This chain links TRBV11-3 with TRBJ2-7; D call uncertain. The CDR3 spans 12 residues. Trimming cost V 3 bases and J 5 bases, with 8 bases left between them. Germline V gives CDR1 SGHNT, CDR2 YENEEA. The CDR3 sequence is CASSFRSDEQYF. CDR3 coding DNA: TGTGCCAGCAGCTTTAGGAGCGACGAGCAGTACTTC.

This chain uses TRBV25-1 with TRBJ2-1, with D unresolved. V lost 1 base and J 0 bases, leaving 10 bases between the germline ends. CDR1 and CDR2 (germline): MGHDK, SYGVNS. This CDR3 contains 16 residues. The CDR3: CASSEFDSDSYNEQFF. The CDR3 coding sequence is TGTGCCAGCAGTGAATTTGACTCTGACTCCTACAATGAGCAGTTCTTC.

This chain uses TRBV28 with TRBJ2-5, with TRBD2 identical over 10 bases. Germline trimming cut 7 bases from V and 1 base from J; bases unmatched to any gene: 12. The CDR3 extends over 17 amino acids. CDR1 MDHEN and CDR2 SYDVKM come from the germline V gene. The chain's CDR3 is CASTNGGTSETQETQYF. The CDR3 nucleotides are TGTGCCAGCACCAATGGCGGGACTAGCGAAACCCAAGAGACCCAGTACTTC.

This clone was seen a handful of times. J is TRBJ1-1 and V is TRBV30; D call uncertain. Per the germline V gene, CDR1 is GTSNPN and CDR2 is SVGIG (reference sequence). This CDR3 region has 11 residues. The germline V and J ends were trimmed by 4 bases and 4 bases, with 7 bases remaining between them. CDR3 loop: CAWKIITEAFF. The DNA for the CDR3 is TGTGCCTGGAAAATCATCACTGAAGCTTTCTTT.

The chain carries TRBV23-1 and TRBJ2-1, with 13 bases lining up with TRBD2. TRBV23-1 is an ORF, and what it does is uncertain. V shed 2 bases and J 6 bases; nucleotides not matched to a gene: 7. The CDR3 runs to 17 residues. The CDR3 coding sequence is TGCGCCAGCAGTCAACCCAGGACTAGCGGGAGCGGCAATGAGCAGTTCTTC. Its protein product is CASSQPRTSGSGNEQFF.

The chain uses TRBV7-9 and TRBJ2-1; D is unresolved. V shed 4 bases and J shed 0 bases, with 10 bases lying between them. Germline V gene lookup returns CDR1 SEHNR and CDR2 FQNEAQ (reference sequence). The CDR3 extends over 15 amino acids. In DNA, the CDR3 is TGTGCCAGCAGCTCTCGGGTCAGCTCCTACAATGAGCAGTTCTTC. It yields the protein CASSSRVSSYNEQFF.

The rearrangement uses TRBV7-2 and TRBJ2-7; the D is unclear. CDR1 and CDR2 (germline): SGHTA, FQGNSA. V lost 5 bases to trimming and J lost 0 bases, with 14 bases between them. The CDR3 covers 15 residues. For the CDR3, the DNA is TGTGCCAGCAGCCGCTGGGCCGAGAGCTCCTACGAGCAGTACTTC. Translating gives CASSRWAESSYEQYF.

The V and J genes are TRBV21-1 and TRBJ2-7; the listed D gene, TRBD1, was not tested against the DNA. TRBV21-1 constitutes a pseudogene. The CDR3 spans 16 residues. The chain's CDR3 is CASSPILRDTAYEQYF. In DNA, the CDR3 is TGTGCCAGCAGCCCAATCCTCCGGGACACGGCCTACGAGCAGTACTTC.

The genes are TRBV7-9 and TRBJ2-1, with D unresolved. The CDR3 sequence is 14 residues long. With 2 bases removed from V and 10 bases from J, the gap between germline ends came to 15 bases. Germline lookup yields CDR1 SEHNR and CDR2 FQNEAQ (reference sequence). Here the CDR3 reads CASSLNFGPLEQFF. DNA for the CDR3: TGTGCCAGCAGCTTAAATTTTGGCCCCCTCGAGCAGTTCTTC.

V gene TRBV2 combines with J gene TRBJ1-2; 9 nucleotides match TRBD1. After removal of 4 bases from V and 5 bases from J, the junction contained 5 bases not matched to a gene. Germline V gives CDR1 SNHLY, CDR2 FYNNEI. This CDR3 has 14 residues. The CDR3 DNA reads TGTGCCAGCAGTGCAGACAGGGGGAGGTATGGCTACACCTTC. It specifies CASSADRGRYGYTF.

The CDR3: CASSPSGRWETQYF. The CDR3 DNA reads as TGTGCCAGCAGTCCTAGCGGGAGGTGGGAGACCCAGTACTTC. The chain carries TRBV7-3 and TRBJ2-5, with 11 positions matching TRBD2. V shed 6 bases and J 5 bases; nucleotides not matched to a gene: 5. Germline values: CDR1 SGHTA, CDR2 FQGTGA. This CDR3 is built from 14 residues.

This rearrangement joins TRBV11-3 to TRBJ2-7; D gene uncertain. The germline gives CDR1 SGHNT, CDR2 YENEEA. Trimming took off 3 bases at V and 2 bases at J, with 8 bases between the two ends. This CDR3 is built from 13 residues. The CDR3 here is CASSFRSAYEQYF. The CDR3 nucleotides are TGTGCCAGCAGCTTTCGGTCCGCCTACGAGCAGTACTTC.

The CDR3, as DNA: TGTGCCACCAGCAGAGAGCCGGGACAGCCCACAGGCGGCTACACCTTC. This codes for CATSREPGQPTGGYTF. This sequence joins TRBV15 and TRBJ1-2, with 7 bases identical to TRBD1. The CDR3 runs to 16 residues. The germline CDR1 and CDR2 sequences are LNHNV and YYDKDF (reference sequence). After removal of 0 bases from V and 8 bases from J, the junction contained 12 bases not matched to a gene. Based on the CDR3 plus reference TRBV15 and TRBJ1-2, the full variable domain is DAMVIQNPRYQVTQFGKPVTLSCSQTLNHNVMYWYQQKSSQAPKLLFHYYDKDFNNEADTPDNFQSRRPNTSFCFLDIRSPGLGDTAMYLCATSREPGQPTGGYTFGSGTRLTVV.